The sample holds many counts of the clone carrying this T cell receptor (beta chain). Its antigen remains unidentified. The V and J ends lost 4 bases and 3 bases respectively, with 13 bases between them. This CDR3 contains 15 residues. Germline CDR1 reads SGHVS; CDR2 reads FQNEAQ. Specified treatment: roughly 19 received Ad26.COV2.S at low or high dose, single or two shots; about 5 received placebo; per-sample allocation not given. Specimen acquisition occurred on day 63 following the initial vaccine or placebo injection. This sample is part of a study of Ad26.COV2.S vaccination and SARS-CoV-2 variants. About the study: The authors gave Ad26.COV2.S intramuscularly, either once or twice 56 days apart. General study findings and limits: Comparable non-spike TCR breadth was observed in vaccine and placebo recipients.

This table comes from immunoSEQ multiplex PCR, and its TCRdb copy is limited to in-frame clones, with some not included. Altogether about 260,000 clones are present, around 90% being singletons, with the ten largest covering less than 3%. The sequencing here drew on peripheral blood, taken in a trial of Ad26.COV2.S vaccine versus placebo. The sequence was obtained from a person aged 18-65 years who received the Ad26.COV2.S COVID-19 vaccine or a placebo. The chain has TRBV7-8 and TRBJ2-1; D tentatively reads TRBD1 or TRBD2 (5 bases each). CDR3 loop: CASSSKGPFYNEQFF. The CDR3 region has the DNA TGTGCCAGCAGCTCGAAGGGACCGTTCTACAATGAGCAGTTCTTC.